The 13 T cell receptor beta chains below were found in one sample sequenced in a study of blood T cells in healthy people across ages. A sample-barcoded 5' primer and a J-beta primer mix were used in a second PCR of about 6 to 11 cycles. One entry per CDR3 protein results from TCRdb running MiXCR on the 5' RACE reads. Of 980,000 or so distinct CDR3 sequences listed, roughly 48% are singletons. Sequenced input: blood. These receptors were collected from a man aged 25 to 45 in good health.

This clonotype was seen at least ten times. The CDR3 sequence: CASSQDQRGTDTQYF. For the CDR3, the DNA is TGTGCCAGCAGCCAAGATCAACGGGGCACAGATACGCAGTATTTT. The V call is TRBV4-2, the J call TRBJ2-3; D is ambiguous. Per germline, CDR1 LGHNA and CDR2 YNFKEQ. The CDR3 is 15 amino acids. Trimming pared 0 bases from V and 1 base from J, leaving 8 bases between.

The chain couples TRBV7-9 to TRBJ2-7; perhaps D is TRBD1 or TRBD2 (6 bases each). Trimming removed 4 bases at V and 5 bases at J, with 15 bases between. The CDR3 contains 14 residues. CDR1 is SEHNR, CDR2 FQNEAQ, per germline (reference sequence). DNA of the CDR3: TGTGCCAGCAGCTCATCCGGGGGCATCAACGAGCAGTACTTC. Residues: CASSSSGGINEQYF. The variable domain in full, completed from reference TRBV7-9 and TRBJ2-7, reads DTGVSQNPRHKITKRGQNVTFRCDPISEHNRLYWYRQTLGQGPEFLTYFQNEAQLEKSRLLSDRFSAERPKGSFSTLEIQRTEQGDSAMYLCASSSSGGINEQYFGPGTRLTVT.

The chain is built from TRBV10-3 and TRBJ2-5; either TRBD1 or TRBD2 may supply D (5 bases each). The CDR3 spans 13 residues. CDR1 ENHRY and CDR2 SYGVKD come from the germline V gene. The V end was cut by 3 bases, the J end by 5 bases, with 10 bases between. CDR3 protein: CAISDAWGETQYF. In DNA, the CDR3 is TGTGCCATCAGTGACGCCTGGGGGGAGACCCAGTACTTC.

The chain recombines TRBV2 with TRBJ2-1; no clear D gene. This CDR3 has 15 amino acids. Germline assignment: CDR1 SNHLY and CDR2 FYNNEI. Trimming removed 3 bases from V and 7 bases from J, with 16 bases in between. CDR3 in amino acids: CASSDLEREGNEQFF. CDR3 sequence (DNA): TGTGCCAGCAGTGATCTCGAAAGGGAAGGGAATGAGCAGTTCTTC.

This chain links TRBV11-3 with TRBJ2-1; TRBD1 might be the D (5 bases). Trimming stripped 0 bases from V and 3 bases from J, with 12 bases between. Germline loops: CDR1 SGHNT, CDR2 YENEEA. The CDR3 is made up of 16 amino acids. CDR3 DNA sequence: TGTGCCAGCAGCTTAGAACCAGGGCGAAACTACAATGAGCAGTTCTTC. Amino acid sequence: CASSLEPGRNYNEQFF.

This clonotype occurred a few times. The V gene is TRBV7-9, the J gene TRBJ2-1; D unclear. The V gene lost 6 bases and the J gene lost 3 bases, with 6 bases spanning the gap. The CDR3 loop spans 12 amino acids. Per germline, CDR1 SEHNR and CDR2 FQNEAQ (reference sequence). Written as DNA, the CDR3 is TGTGCCAGCAGTCCGATCTACAATGAGCAGTTCTTC. Amino acids: CASSPIYNEQFF. The whole variable domain, remainder taken from reference TRBV7-9 and TRBJ2-1, is DTGVSQNPRHKITKRGQNVTFRCDPISEHNRLYWYRQTLGQGPEFLTYFQNEAQLEKSRLLSDRFSAERPKGSFSTLEIQRTEQGDSAMYLCASSPIYNEQFFGPGTRLTVL.

The chain joins TRBV7-9 to TRBJ2-7; 8 bases are shared with TRBD1. Trimming at V came to 8 bases and at J to 0 bases, leaving 6 bases not matched to a gene. CDR3 size: 14 residues. CDR1 and CDR2 (germline): SEHNR, FQNEAQ (reference sequence). CDR3 region: CASGDRPFSYEQYF. The CDR3, as DNA: TGTGCCAGCGGGGACAGGCCATTCTCCTACGAGCAGTACTTC.

Regarding this clonotype: Compared with germline, one end of the junction differs, possibly owing to a read error. The chain uses TRBV5-1 and TRBJ2-3; TRBD1 matches 10 bases. CDR1 and CDR2 from the germline V gene are SGHRS and YFSETQ. This CDR3 has 16 amino acids. The CDR3, as DNA: TGCGCCATCAGCTCGGGACAGGGGAGGGGAGCAGATACGCAGTATTTT. Translated: CAISSGQGRGADTQYF.

The chain couples TRBV5-6 to TRBJ2-3; 11 bases line up with TRBD2. Germline loops: CDR1 SGHDT, CDR2 YYEEEE. The CDR3 is made up of 20 amino acids. Losses at the gene ends were 1 base for V and 7 bases for J; bases not matched to a gene: 20. This chain's CDR3 is CASSLPTYKTSGGLRNTQYF. CDR3 bases: TGTGCCAGCAGCTTGCCGACATACAAAACTAGCGGGGGATTGCGGAATACGCAGTATTTT.

This clonotype was recorded once. V gene TRBV3-1 combines with J gene TRBJ1-1; possible D gene TRBD1, 5 bases. V shed 1 base and J shed 5 bases, with 11 bases lying between them. The germline gives CDR1 LGHDT, CDR2 YNNKEL (reference sequence). The CDR3 runs 14 residues. CDR3 bases: TGTGCCAGCAGCCAAGCGGACGAGGGGACTGAAGCTTTCTTT. It yields the protein CASSQADEGTEAFF.

This chain links TRBV12-3 or TRBV12-4 with TRBJ2-3; 8 positions agree with TRBD2. The CDR3 covers 15 residues. The junction had 2 bases not matched to a gene; V was cut back by 2 bases and J by 1 base. This CDR3 is CASSLWRGGTDTQYF. CDR3 in DNA: TGTGCCAGCAGTTTATGGCGGGGGGGCACAGATACGCAGTATTTT.

This chain uses TRBV5-6 with TRBJ2-3; D is ambiguous. This CDR3 comprises 13 residues. CDR1 is SGHDT and CDR2 is YYEEEE in the germline V gene. V was shortened by 4 bases and J by 4 bases, with 10 bases between the two germline ends. As DNA, the CDR3 is TGTGCCAGCAGCCAGGATTACCCAGATACGCAGTATTTT. Residues: CASSQDYPDTQYF.

A remark on this clonotype: A read error may be the cause here, since a much bigger clone is one base away. This sequence joins TRBV30 and TRBJ1-6; 9 nucleotides line up with TRBD1. Germline V gene data show CDR1 as GTSNPN and CDR2 as SVGIG (reference sequence). V gave up 0 bases and J gave up 13 bases; unmatched junction bases: 13. CDR3 length: 16 residues. The CDR3 coding sequence is TGTGCCTGGAGTGTATCGTCCGGACAGGGGAGGTCCCCCCTCCACTTT. This sequence encodes CAWSVSSGQGRSPLHF.